The 5 T cell receptor beta chains reported below all come from one sample, sequenced in a study of cytomegalovirus exposure and HLA in healthy donors. In the PCR, 60 Vbeta and 13 Jbeta primers were used. Profiled with immunoSEQ multiplex PCR; TCRdb holds only in-frame clones, not every one. This table has fewer than 200,000 clones, 75% to 90% appearing once. Sequences were obtained from PBMCs. These receptors came from a human donor in good health.

This chain uses TRBV5-6 with TRBJ2-3; possible D gene TRBD1, 6 bases. The CDR3 is made up of 13 amino acids. V lost 3 bases, J lost 2 bases, and 7 bases lay in between. The germline V gene has CDR1 SGHDT and CDR2 YYEEEE. The CDR3 sequence is CASSWDNTDTQYF. CDR3 coding DNA: TGTGCCAGCAGCTGGGACAACACAGATACGCAGTATTTT.

This chain joins TRBV9 and TRBJ2-3; D remains ambiguous. CDR3 length: 16 residues. Deletions cut 3 bases from V and 0 bases from J, with 14 bases between. Per germline, CDR1 SGDLS and CDR2 YYNGEE. The CDR3 DNA sequence: TGTGCCAGCAGCGCCTTGAGTCTTCTTAGCACAGATACGCAGTATTTT. Residues: CASSALSLLSTDTQYF.

The J gene is TRBJ2-7, the V gene TRBV2, with D possibly matching TRBD2 (5 bases). V lost 7 bases and J lost 2, with 15 bases in between. CDR3 length equals 14 residues. Germline V gene lookup returns CDR1 SNHLY and CDR2 FYNNEI. DNA of the CDR3: TGTGCCAGCACTGTACTAGGGAGCCCCTACGAGCAGTACTTC. Residues: CASTVLGSPYEQYF.

The chain has TRBV7-9 and TRBJ2-7, with 9 nucleotides matching TRBD1. The CDR3 length is 14 residues. Germline lookup yields CDR1 SEHNR and CDR2 FQNEAQ (reference sequence). The V segment lost 5 bases and the J segment 2 bases; nucleotides outside the gene matches: 4. CDR3 protein: CASSPGQGPYEQYF. The CDR3 DNA reads TGTGCCAGCAGCCCGGGACAGGGTCCCTACGAGCAGTACTTC.

In DNA, the CDR3 is TGTGCCAGTAGTATCGAACCGGACAAACCCTACGAGCAGTACTTC. This gives the protein CASSIEPDKPYEQYF. V gene TRBV19 combines with J gene TRBJ2-7; a weak D match, TRBD1 (5 bases). Trimming took off 3 bases at V and 2 bases at J, with 14 bases between the two ends. Germline assignment: CDR1 LNHDA and CDR2 SQIVND (reference sequence). There are 15 residues in the CDR3. Combining the CDR3 with reference TRBV19 and TRBJ2-7 gives the whole variable domain DGGITQSPKYLFRKEGQNVTLSCEQNLNHDAMYWYRQDPGQGLRLIYYSQIVNDFQKGDIAEGYSVSREKKESFPLTVTSAQKNPTAFYLCASSIEPDKPYEQYFGPGTRLTVT.